This T cell receptor beta chain was documented in a study of blood T cell repertoires in COVID-19. Looking at the study overall: From the United States, Italy and Spain came samples of acute and convalescent COVID-19.

Germline V gene data show CDR1 as MDHEN and CDR2 as SYDVKM. Trimming cost V 4 bases and J 0 bases, with 13 bases left between them. The CDR3 contains 16 residues. This clone appeared a single time. In the authors' methods: Reference gene primer amplification in the assay estimated nucleated cell counts. Only in-frame clones appear in the TCRdb table, and some are missing; sequencing was by immunoSEQ multiplex PCR. The V and J calls and clone size come from that table; D and trimming were worked out from the DNA. The sample contains fewer than 350,000 clones, around four fifths of which appear only once.

This TCR was sampled from a woman between 50 and 59 years old with active or convalescent COVID-19. This chain joins TRBV28 and TRBJ1-5, with D maybe TRBD1 (6 bases). Material: peripheral blood. CDR3 loop: CASSSPRGFSNQPQHF. The DNA for the CDR3 is TGTGCCAGCAGTTCGCCCAGGGGCTTTAGCAATCAGCCCCAGCATTTT.